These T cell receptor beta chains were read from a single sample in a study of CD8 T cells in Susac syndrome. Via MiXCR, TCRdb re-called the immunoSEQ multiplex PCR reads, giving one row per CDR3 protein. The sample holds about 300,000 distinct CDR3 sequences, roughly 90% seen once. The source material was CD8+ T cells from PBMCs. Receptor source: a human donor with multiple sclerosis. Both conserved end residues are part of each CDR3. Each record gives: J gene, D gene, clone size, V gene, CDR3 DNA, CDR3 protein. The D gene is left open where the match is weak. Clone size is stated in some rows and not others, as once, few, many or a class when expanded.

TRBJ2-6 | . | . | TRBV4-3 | TGCGCCAGCAGCCAAGAGCCCGGGGCCGGGGCCAACGTCCTGACTTTC | CASSQEPGAGANVLTF
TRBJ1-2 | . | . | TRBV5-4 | TGTGCCAGCAGCTTGTTTCGGGGGCATAGATCTGGCTACACCTTC | CASSLFRGHRSGYTF
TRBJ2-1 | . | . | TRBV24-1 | TGTGCCACCAGTGATCAAGAAATCCTAGGTACCTACAATGAGCAGTTCTTC | CATSDQEILGTYNEQFF
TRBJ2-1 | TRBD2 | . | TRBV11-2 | TGTGCCAGCAGCTCCCCACTAGCGGGAGGGAGCTACAATGAGCAGTTCTTC | CASSSPLAGGSYNEQFF
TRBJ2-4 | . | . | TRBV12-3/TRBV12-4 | TGTGCCAGCAGTTTCTCACGGTCGGGCGGCATTCAGTACTTC | CASSFSRSGGIQYF
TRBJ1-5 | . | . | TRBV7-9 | TGTGCCAGCAGCTTCCGGGGCAACAATCAGCCCCAGCATTTT | CASSFRGNNQPQHF
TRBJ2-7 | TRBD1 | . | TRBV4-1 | TGCGCCAGCAGCCAAGATCCCCAGGGGGCAATACCCTACGAGCAGTACTTC | CASSQDPQGAIPYEQYF
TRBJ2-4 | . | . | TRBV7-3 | TGTGCCAGCAGCGCACACCCTACCAAAAACATTCAGTACTTC | CASSAHPTKNIQYF
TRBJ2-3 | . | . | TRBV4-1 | TGCGCCAGCAGCCTATGGGGGGCGTCGGATACGCAGTATTTT | CASSLWGASDTQYF
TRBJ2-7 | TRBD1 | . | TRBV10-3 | TGTGCCATCAGTGACCCAACAGGGGACGGGTACGAGCAGTACTTC | CAISDPTGDGYEQYF
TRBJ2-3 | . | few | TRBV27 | TGTGCCAGCAGTTGGGGTGGCAGGGGCAGCGGCACAGATACGCAGTATTTT | CASSWGGRGSGTDTQYF
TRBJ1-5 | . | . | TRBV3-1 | TGTGCCAGCAGCCAAGAAGGAGGTTGTGAGAGAAAAAATCAGCCCCAGCATTTT | CASSQEGGCERKNQPQHF
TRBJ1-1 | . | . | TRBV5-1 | TGCGCCAGCAGCAAGGGTATGGGGTACACTGAAGCTTTCTTT | CASSKGMGYTEAFF
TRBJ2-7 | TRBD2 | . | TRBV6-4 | TGTGCCAGCAGTGACTCAAGCGGGAAGCCCTACGAGCAGTACTTC | CASSDSSGKPYEQYF
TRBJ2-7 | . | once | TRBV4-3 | TGCGCCAGCAGCCAAACCAAGGGACCCTACGAGCAGTACTTC | CASSQTKGPYEQYF
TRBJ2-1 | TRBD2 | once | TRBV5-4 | TGTGCCAGCAGCCCCCGGACTAGCGGGTTACCCTACAATGAGCAGTTCTTC | CASSPRTSGLPYNEQFF
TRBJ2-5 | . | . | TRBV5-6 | TGTGCCAGCAGCTTGATATTGGGGGAAGCGGAGCGGGAGACCCAGTACTTC | CASSLILGEAERETQYF
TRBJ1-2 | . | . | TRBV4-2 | TGTGCCAGCAGCCAAGTATTGAGTCTTGACTATGGCTACACCTTC | CASSQVLSLDYGYTF
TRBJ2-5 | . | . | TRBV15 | TGTGCCACCAGCCCACTCGGGCGGGAACCAACCCAAGAGACCCAGTACTTC | CATSPLGREPTQETQYF
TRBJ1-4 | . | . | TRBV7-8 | TGTGCCAGCAGCACCCCACCCCGGGGACGTTTGCTGTTTTTT | CASSTPPRGRLLFF
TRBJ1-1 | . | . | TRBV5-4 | TGTGCCAGCACGGGAGGGACTGAAGCTTTCTTT | CASTGGTEAFF
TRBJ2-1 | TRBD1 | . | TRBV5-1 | TGCGCCAGCAGCCGGGGAAAGTGGGACAGGGGAATGGATGAGCAGTTCTTC | CASSRGKWDRGMDEQFF
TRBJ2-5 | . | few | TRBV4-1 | TGCGCCAGCAGCCAAGAAGGAGCTCGGGAGACCCAGTACTTC | CASSQEGARETQYF